These 16 T cell receptor beta chains share one sample of origin, sequenced in a study of blood T cell repertoires in COVID-19. TCRdb's table, derived via immunoSEQ multiplex PCR, lists solely in-frame clones and lacks some. The sample has 250,000 to 350,000 clones; around 85% are singletons. Sequenced input: peripheral blood. The receptors here all came from a human donor with COVID-19, enrolled during active disease. The donor label of this sample is uncertain.

The J gene is TRBJ1-1, the V gene TRBV6-5; perhaps TRBD1 as D (6 bases). This CDR3 comprises 14 residues. Germline CDR1 and CDR2: MNHEY and SVGAGI. V lost 0 bases to trimming and J lost 4 bases, with 9 bases between them. The CDR3 here is CASSYSAGATEAFF. CDR3 nucleotide sequence: TGTGCCAGCAGTTACTCGGCAGGGGCCACTGAAGCTTTCTTT.

This rearrangement joins TRBV4-1 to TRBJ1-1, with no clear D. The germline V gene encodes CDR1 MGHRA and CDR2 YSYEKL. The V end was cut by 0 bases, the J end by 1 base, with 6 bases between. CDR3 length: 14 amino acids. In nucleotides, the CDR3 is TGCGCCAGCAGCCAAGATAATTCGAACACTGAAGCTTTCTTT. It specifies CASSQDNSNTEAFF.

The chain links TRBV5-1 to TRBJ2-7, with a tentative D call TRBD1 (6 bases). The CDR3 runs 15 residues. The V gene lost 4 bases and the J gene lost 6 bases, with 20 bases spanning the gap. Germline V gene lookup returns CDR1 SGHRS and CDR2 YFSETQ. The CDR3 here is CASSPWTTGSGEQYF. DNA of the CDR3: TGCGCCAGCAGCCCGTGGACGACAGGATCCGGCGAGCAGTACTTC.

The chain is built from TRBV7-2 and TRBJ2-5; 7 bases map to TRBD2. J gave up 5 bases and V 5 bases, and 17 bases lay outside the gene matches. The CDR3 sequence is 17 residues long. CDR1 and CDR2 (germline): SGHTA, FQGNSA. CDR3 DNA: TGTGCCAGCAGCCAAAACTCGCCCAGCGGGATAGGGGAGACCCAGTACTTC. Its protein product is CASSQNSPSGIGETQYF.

The rearrangement links TRBV27 to TRBJ1-5; 8 bases are a match to TRBD1. The germline gives CDR1 MNHEY, CDR2 SMNVEV (reference sequence). The CDR3 runs 15 residues. The V segment lost 5 bases and the J segment 6 bases; nucleotides outside the gene matches: 9. CDR3 DNA sequence: TGTGCCAGCAGTCCCTGGACAGGGCGAGGTCAGCCCCAGCATTTT. Protein product: CASSPWTGRGQPQHF.

CDR3 bases: TGTGCCAGCAGTCCGGGGACAGGGGAGTTCTATGGCTACACCTTC. Its translation: CASSPGTGEFYGYTF. This chain joins TRBV28 and TRBJ1-2; the match to TRBD1 covers 10 bases. Germline V CDR1 and CDR2: MDHEN, SYDVKM. The CDR3 covers 15 residues. The V segment lost 5 bases and the J segment 4 bases; nucleotides outside the gene matches: 7.

This clone has just one count. V is TRBV3-1 (or the pseudogene TRBV3-2) and J is TRBJ2-7, with D unclear. V shed 1 base and J shed 3 bases, with 10 bases lying between them. This CDR3 contains 14 residues. Germline loops: CDR1 LGHDT, CDR2 YNNKEL (reference sequence). DNA for the CDR3: TGTGCCAGCAGCCAAGGGCCCCGTCGCTACGAGCAGTACTTC. Translation gives CASSQGPRRYEQYF.

Details on this clone: Other DNA sequences within the sample encode an identical CDR3. The chain is built from TRBV7-9 and TRBJ2-7; D is unresolved. This CDR3 spans 11 amino acids. In germline, CDR1 is SEHNR, CDR2 FQNEAQ (reference sequence). Trimming stripped 3 bases from V and 4 bases from J, with 4 bases between. The CDR3 sequence: CASSLSYEQYF. The DNA of the CDR3 is TGTGCCAGCAGCTTGTCTTACGAGCAGTACTTC.

The chain links TRBV28 to TRBJ2-5, with 8 bases identical to TRBD2. The CDR3 is 17 residues long. J lost 2 bases, V lost 6 bases, and 14 bases had no gene match. Per the germline V gene, CDR1 is MDHEN and CDR2 is SYDVKM. The CDR3, as DNA: TGTGCCAGCAGCCCGGGGGGGACTAGGGGGTTTCAAGAGACCCAGTACTTC. Translated, it gives CASSPGGTRGFQETQYF.

The chain combines TRBV28 with TRBJ2-5, with 14 nucleotides matching TRBD2. With 4 bases clipped from V and 5 bases from J, the junction kept 12 bases outside the gene matches. Looked up from germline, CDR1 is MDHEN and CDR2 is SYDVKM. The CDR3 runs to 18 residues. Written as DNA, the CDR3 is TGTGCCAGCAGTTCTCCGCGAGGGACTAGCGGGAGCCGGGAGACCCAGTACTTC. It codes for CASSSPRGTSGSRETQYF.

This clone was counted a single time. V is TRBV2 and J is TRBJ1-1, with 11 bases that match TRBD1. The CDR3 consists of 14 residues. The V gene's germline CDR1 is SNHLY and CDR2 FYNNEI. After removal of 8 bases from V and 2 bases from J, the junction contained 4 bases not matched to a gene. The CDR3: CASLRTGGNTEAFF. The DNA for the CDR3 is TGTGCCAGCTTAAGGACAGGGGGCAACACTGAAGCTTTCTTT.

In this sample, this clone turned up a few times. J is TRBJ1-5 and V is TRBV12-3 or TRBV12-4; no clear D. The CDR3 is 12 amino acids. Trimming cost V 4 bases and J 4 bases, with 5 bases left between them. The CDR3 here is CASSSPNQPQHF. For the CDR3, the DNA is TGTGCCAGCAGTTCCCCGAATCAGCCCCAGCATTTT.

This chain joins TRBV11-2 and TRBJ1-2, with 8 bases matching TRBD1. Germline loops: CDR1 SGHAT, CDR2 FQNNGV. Unmatched junction bases numbered 9, after V lost 8 bases and J lost 1 base. CDR3 length: 15 residues. The CDR3 protein is CASPGTGDFNYGYTF. Here the CDR3 DNA reads TGTGCCAGCCCCGGGACAGGCGATTTTAACTATGGCTACACCTTC.

The chain carries TRBV12-3 or TRBV12-4 and TRBJ1-1; D not certain. Trimming took 5 bases from V and 3 from J, leaving 7 bases between them. The CDR3 totals 12 residues. Here the CDR3 reads CASSGDYTEAFF. DNA of the CDR3: TGTGCCAGCAGTGGAGACTACACTGAAGCTTTCTTT.

V usage is TRBV4-3 and J usage is TRBJ1-3; TRBD1 matches at 8 bases. CDR1 and CDR2 from the germline V gene are LGHNA and YSLEER. The CDR3 extends over 14 amino acids. J lost 2 bases, V lost 8 bases, and 5 bases had no gene match. DNA for the CDR3: TGCGCCAGCGCCTCGACAGGGGCTGGAAACACCATATATTTT. It is translated as CASASTGAGNTIYF.

V and J are TRBV28 and TRBJ2-7; TRBD2 matches at 12 bases. CDR3 length equals 15 residues. Germline CDR1 MDHEN, CDR2 SYDVKM. Trimming took 6 bases from V and 4 from J; bases not matched to a gene: 7. The CDR3 reads CASSLAGGPVYEQYF. DNA for the CDR3: TGTGCCAGCAGCCTAGCGGGAGGGCCTGTGTACGAGCAGTACTTC.